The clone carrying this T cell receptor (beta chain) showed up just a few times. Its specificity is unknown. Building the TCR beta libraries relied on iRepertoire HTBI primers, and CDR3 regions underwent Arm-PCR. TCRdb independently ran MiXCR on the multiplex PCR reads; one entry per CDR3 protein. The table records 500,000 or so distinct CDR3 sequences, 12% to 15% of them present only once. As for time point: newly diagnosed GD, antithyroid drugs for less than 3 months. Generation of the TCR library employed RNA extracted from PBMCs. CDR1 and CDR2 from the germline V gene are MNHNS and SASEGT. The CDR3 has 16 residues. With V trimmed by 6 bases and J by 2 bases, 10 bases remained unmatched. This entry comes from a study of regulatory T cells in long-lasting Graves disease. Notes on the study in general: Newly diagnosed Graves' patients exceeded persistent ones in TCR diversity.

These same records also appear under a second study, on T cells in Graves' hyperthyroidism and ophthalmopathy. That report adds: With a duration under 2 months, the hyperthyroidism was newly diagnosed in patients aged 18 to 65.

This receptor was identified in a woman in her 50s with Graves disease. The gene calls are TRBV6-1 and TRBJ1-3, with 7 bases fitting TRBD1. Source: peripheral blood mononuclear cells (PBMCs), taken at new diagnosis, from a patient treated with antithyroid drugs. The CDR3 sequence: CASSLPQGVAGNTIYF. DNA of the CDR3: TGTGCCAGCAGCCTACCTCAGGGGGTAGCTGGAAACACCATATATTTT.